This TCR beta chain was captured in a study of blood T cell repertoires in COVID-19. Study background: COVID-19 samples from acute and convalescent phases originated in the United States, Italy and Spain. T cells, B-cell-depleted T cells, or PBMCs supplied cDNA or gDNA.

How the authors handled the data: Estimates of nucleated cell counts were drawn from the amplification of reference gene primers. Sequencing was performed with immunoSEQ multiplex PCR; in TCRdb, only in-frame clones are kept and a portion is missing. The V and J calls and the clone size are those of that table, but D and trimming were determined from the DNA. The sample holds 300,000 to 450,000 clones, more than 70% seen once. Patients from Seattle were sampled longitudinally, starting during active infection. The V gene lost 2 bases and the J gene lost 5 bases, with 13 bases spanning the gap. Germline V gene sequence: CDR1 MRHNA, CDR2 SNTAGT. This CDR3 has 15 amino acids.

The rearrangement uses TRBV6-4 and TRBJ2-1; perhaps TRBD1 as D (6 bases). Sequenced sample: peripheral blood. This sequence originates from a woman aged 30 to 39 with COVID-19, enrolled during active disease. The CDR3 spells CASSDVPGTHNEQFF. The CDR3 DNA follows: TGTGCCAGCAGTGACGTACCCGGGACACACAATGAGCAGTTCTTC.